Below, 9 T cell receptor beta chains from the same sample are listed, as sequenced in a study of cytomegalovirus exposure and HLA in healthy donors. Both 60 Vbeta primers and 13 Jbeta primers went into the PCR. The protocol was immunoSEQ multiplex PCR, while the TCRdb copy is restricted to in-frame clones and leaves out a portion. The sample has about 150,000 clones, roughly 85% seen once. Sequencing used PBMCs. The receptors were gathered from a woman aged 18-35 years in good health and CMV-seronegative.

CDR3 region: CAWAPGWDQPQHF. CDR3 coding DNA: TGTGCCTGGGCCCCAGGGTGGGATCAGCCCCAGCATTTT. The V and J genes are TRBV30 and TRBJ1-5; D possibly corresponds to TRBD1 (5 bases). V dropped 5 bases and J dropped 5 bases, with 13 bases sitting between them. Germline assignment: CDR1 GTSNPN and CDR2 SVGIG (reference sequence). This CDR3 contains 13 residues.

The gene calls are TRBV7-9 and TRBJ1-5, with 9 bases lining up with TRBD1. Germline CDR1 and CDR2: SEHNR and FQNEAQ (reference sequence). This CDR3 contains 16 residues. V lost 4 bases and J lost 7; bases outside the gene matches: 11. CDR3 in amino acids: CASSSGDRVPAQPQHF. The CDR3 DNA is TGTGCCAGCAGCTCTGGGGACAGGGTACCTGCCCAGCCCCAGCATTTT.

This clone appeared once. J is TRBJ2-1 and V is TRBV4-1; D perhaps matches TRBD1 (6 bases). The V and J ends lost 5 bases and 5 bases respectively, with 19 bases between them. This CDR3 contains 16 residues. Germline V gives CDR1 MGHRA, CDR2 YSYEKL. The CDR3 bases are TGCGCCAGCAGCTATTCAGGGGTCGGGTTTAACAATGAGCAGTTCTTC. Its protein product is CASSYSGVGFNNEQFF.

The V and J genes are TRBV19 and TRBJ2-6; D unclear. The length of the CDR3 is 15 residues. The V end was cut by 5 bases, the J end by 0 bases, with 8 bases between. The germline CDR1 and CDR2 sequences are LNHDA and SQIVND (reference sequence). DNA of the CDR3: TGTGCCAGTAGTTACCAGGTCTCTGGGGCCAACGTCCTGACTTTC. Protein: CASSYQVSGANVLTF.

The gene calls are TRBV9 and TRBJ2-2; D possibly corresponds to TRBD2 (6 bases). The CDR3 consists of 15 residues. V was cut by 0 bases and J by 4 bases, with 10 bases left in between. Germline values: CDR1 SGDLS, CDR2 YYNGEE. The CDR3 DNA follows: TGTGCCAGCAGCGTAGACGGGAGTAGCACCGGGGAGCTGTTTTTT. It translates to CASSVDGSSTGELFF.

The V and J genes are TRBV11-3 and TRBJ2-1, with TRBD2 matching over 8 bases. Trimming at V came to 3 bases and at J to 9 bases, leaving 7 bases not matched to a gene. Per the germline V gene, CDR1 is SGHNT and CDR2 is YENEEA. The CDR3 consists of 14 residues. This CDR3 is CASSLFGGAGEQFF. In DNA, the CDR3 is TGTGCCAGCAGCTTGTTCGGGGGGGCGGGTGAGCAGTTCTTC.

The chain joins TRBV7-8 to TRBJ1-5; 7 bases match TRBD1. This CDR3 contains 14 residues. The J segment lost 7 bases and the V segment lost 5 bases, leaving 8 bases of the junction unmatched. Germline CDR1 is SGHVS and CDR2 is FQNEAQ. The CDR3 DNA follows: TGTGCCAGCAGCCAAGGAGGGGGCGGGCAGCCCCAGCATTTT. Protein: CASSQGGGGQPQHF.

The DNA of the CDR3 is TGCGCCAGCAGCCCCGGGACTAGCGCCGATGAGCAGTTCTTC. This translates into CASSPGTSADEQFF. The chain has TRBV5-1 and TRBJ2-1; 10 nucleotides agree with TRBD2. The CDR3 sequence is 14 residues long. Germline V gene sequence: CDR1 SGHRS, CDR2 YFSETQ. Trimming at V came to 4 bases and at J to 8 bases, leaving 6 bases not matched to a gene.

Written as DNA, the CDR3 is TGTGCCACAACCCGACAGGGCTTTTCCAATCAGCCCCAGCATTTT. Its protein product is CATTRQGFSNQPQHF. The V gene is TRBV19, the J gene TRBJ1-5, with 7 bases aligning to TRBD1. This CDR3 spans 15 amino acids. Germline values: CDR1 LNHDA, CDR2 SQIVND (reference sequence). V was pared by 10 bases and J by 3 bases, with 12 bases of the junction left unmatched.